A selection of T cell receptor beta chains follows, all from one sample in a study of human T cells and chemical hapten exposure. TCRdb used MiXCR to reprocess the RACE reads, holding one entry per CDR3 protein. This table has about 350,000 distinct CDR3 sequences, around 6% appearing once. Here the sequenced sample was whole blood, taken in connection with sensitization to the hapten diphenylcyclopropenone (DPC). These receptors were taken from a woman aged 18 to 35 with alopecia areata. Some clones in this sample may be carry-over from other donors' samples. Both conserved end residues are part of each CDR3. The D gene is left open where the match is weak. Clone sizes are given selectively: once, few, many, or a class where the clone is expanded.

V gene	J gene	clone size	D gene	CDR3 DNA	CDR3 protein
TRBV25-1	TRBJ2-3	NA	TRBD2	TGTGCCAGCAGTAAAGGCGGGGGAAGGGATACGCAGTATTTT	CASSKGGGRDTQYF
TRBV20-1	TRBJ2-3	NA	NA	TGCAGTGCTTCTCTTTCAGATACGCAGTATTTT	CSASLSDTQYF
TRBV4-1	TRBJ1-3	few	NA	TGCGCCAGCAGCCAGTCGTCGTCAGGGATTCTTGCGAACACCATATATTTT	CASSQSSSGILANTIYF
TRBV18	TRBJ2-7	NA	NA	TGTGCCAGCTCACCGACTGAAGGAAACTACGAGCAGTACTTC	CASSPTEGNYEQYF
TRBV6-2/TRBV6-3	TRBJ2-2	NA	NA	TGTGCCAGTGGGAATGGGGCGGCGAACACCGGGGAGCTGTTTTTT	CASGNGAANTGELFF
TRBV6-1	TRBJ1-5	many	NA	TGTGCCACAGGGGATCGTCAGCCCCAGCATTTT	CATGDRQPQHF
TRBV3-1	TRBJ2-3	few	TRBD2	TGTGCCAGCAGCCCTCCGGGACTAGCGGGGGGGCCTGTAGATACGCAGTATTTT	CASSPPGLAGGPVDTQYF
TRBV10-3	TRBJ1-2	few	NA	TGTGCCATCAGTGAGTCTGCCTATCCTGGCTACACCTTC	CAISESAYPGYTF
TRBV7-2	TRBJ1-2	many	NA	TGTGCCAGCAGCTTTTCCGGGGTCCGCTATGGCTACACCTTC	CASSFSGVRYGYTF
TRBV7-2	TRBJ1-6	many	NA	TGTGCCAGCAGCGCCTACTCCAGGGTTTCACCCCTCCACTTT	CASSAYSRVSPLHF
TRBV4-3	TRBJ1-5	few	NA	TGCGCCAGCAGCCAAAAAAAGGGGTCGGATCAGCCCCAGCATTTT	CASSQKKGSDQPQHF
TRBV29-1	TRBJ1-2	many	TRBD1	TGCAGCGTTGGAGACAGGGGATGGAACACCTTC	CSVGDRGWNTF
TRBV7-9	TRBJ2-7	few	NA	TGTGCCAGCAGCCCCGTTGGTGGGGGAGCCTACGAGCAGTACTTC	CASSPVGGGAYEQYF
TRBV14	TRBJ2-3	NA	NA	TGTGCCAGCAGCCTTAATGACGGCAGAGATACGCAGTATTTT	CASSLNDGRDTQYF
TRBV5-5	TRBJ1-1	many	NA	TGTGCCAGCAGCGCGTTGACGGGAACTGAAGCTTTCTTT	CASSALTGTEAFF
TRBV7-2	TRBJ2-6	few	NA	TGTGCCAGCAGCTTAGACGTGCAAGTCCTGACTTTC	CASSLDVQVLTF
TRBV28	TRBJ2-5	many	NA	TGTGCCAGCCCAATAGGACTACAGAGAAAGACCCAGTACTTC	CASPIGLQRKTQYF
TRBV28	TRBJ1-2	NA	TRBD1	TGTGCCAGCAGCTCCCACCAGGGACAGGGACCAACCTTC	CASSSHQGQGPTF
TRBV7-2	TRBJ2-1	many	TRBD2	TGTGCCAGCAGCTTATGGACTAGCGGGGGGGCGAGGGAGCAGTTCTTC	CASSLWTSGGAREQFF
TRBV20-1	TRBJ1-1	NA	NA	TGCAGTGCTAGAGAAGATGGCCTAGGGGCTTTCTTT	CSAREDGLGAFF
TRBV7-9	TRBJ1-1	NA	NA	TGTGCCAGCAGCCGCGAGGATGGGACTGAAGCTTTCTTT	CASSREDGTEAFF
TRBV20-1	TRBJ2-5	NA	NA	TGCAGTGCCCCCCCCGGGGCCGAATTGGAGACCCAGTACTTC	CSAPPGAELETQYF
TRBV5-4	TRBJ2-1	NA	NA	TGTGCCAGCAGCTCGCCCAACCTCTATGAGCAGTTCTTC	CASSSPNLYEQFF
TRBV7-8	TRBJ2-7	few	NA	TGTGCCAGCAGCGCTTACAGGGTAGGAGCTTACGAGCAGTACTTC	CASSAYRVGAYEQYF
TRBV20-1	TRBJ2-1	few	NA	TGCAGTGCTAGGGGGAGACTAGAAAATGAGCAGTTCTTC	CSARGRLENEQFF
TRBV10-3	TRBJ1-2	many	NA	TGTGCCATCACCGAGGCCCGGATCCTTCTCTTC	CAITEARILLF
TRBV20-1	TRBJ2-2	once	TRBD2	TGCAGTGCCCACCCCGCGGGACTAGCGACCGGGGAGCTGTTTTTT	CSAHPAGLATGELFF
TRBV4-3	TRBJ1-1	many	TRBD1	TGCGCCAGCAGCCAAGAGAAGGGACAGTCAAATTACATGAACACTGAAGCTTTCTTT	CASSQEKGQSNYMNTEAFF
TRBV28	TRBJ2-7	many	NA	TGTGCCAGCAGTTCCCTATCTTTCGCCCCGGACGAGCAGTACTTC	CASSSLSFAPDEQYF
TRBV6-2/TRBV6-3	TRBJ2-5	many	NA	TGTGCCAGCAGTTACGGGGGGGCCCAAGAGACCCAGTACTTC	CASSYGGAQETQYF
TRBV6-5	TRBJ2-3	few	NA	TGTGCCAGCAGTTCCCAGGGGAATACGCAGTATTTT	CASSSQGNTQYF
TRBV12-3/TRBV12-4	TRBJ1-1	few	NA	TGTGCCAGCAGTTTAGGGACAGAAGAGACTGAAGCTTTCTTT	CASSLGTEETEAFF
TRBV20-1	TRBJ2-7	many	NA	TGCAGTGCTATCGTACAGTCCTACGAGCAGTACTTC	CSAIVQSYEQYF
TRBV6-2/TRBV6-3	TRBJ2-3	many	NA	TGTGCCAGCAGTTATGCCGAAATATCGGATACGCAGTATTTT	CASSYAEISDTQYF
TRBV4-2	TRBJ2-7	NA	NA	TGTGCCAGCAGCCAAGAGGGCAGATCCTACGAGCAGTACTTC	CASSQEGRSYEQYF
TRBV18	TRBJ1-1	few	NA	TGTGCCAGCTCACCACTCCGAACTTACACGAGGAACACTGAAGCTTTCTTT	CASSPLRTYTRNTEAFF
TRBV27	TRBJ1-5	NA	NA	TGTGCCAGCAGGCCAACTCAGTTTTATAGCAATCAGCCCCAGCATTTT	CASRPTQFYSNQPQHF
TRBV2	TRBJ1-5	NA	TRBD1	TGTGCCAGCCGCCTAGACAGGGGGGTCCAGCCCCAGCATTTT	CASRLDRGVQPQHF
TRBV5-1	TRBJ1-5	many	TRBD1	TGCGCCAGCAGCCAAACAGGGGCTAGCAATCAGCCCCAGCATTTT	CASSQTGASNQPQHF
TRBV2	TRBJ1-2	many	NA	TGTGCCAGCAGTGAAAGTACAGAGTCATACTATGGCTACACCTTC	CASSESTESYYGYTF
TRBV20-1	TRBJ1-5	many	NA	TGCAGTGCTAGAAACAAGAGGGGATATAGCAATCAGCCCCAGCATTTT	CSARNKRGYSNQPQHF
TRBV6-2/TRBV6-3	TRBJ2-3	NA	NA	TGTGCCAGCAGGAGGGACGTAGCCGGGGATACGCAGTATTTT	CASRRDVAGDTQYF
TRBV6-6	TRBJ2-5	few	NA	TGTGCCAGCAGCCCCGGAGGTAGCCGAGAGACCCAGTACTTC	CASSPGGSRETQYF
TRBV29-1	TRBJ2-1	many	NA	TGCAGCGTTAGCAGTAGCTCCTACAATGAGCAGTTCTTC	CSVSSSSYNEQFF
TRBV7-3	TRBJ1-1	many	NA	TGTGCCAGCAGCTTAGCCGGGGGCAGGGACACTGAAGCTTTCTTT	CASSLAGGRDTEAFF
TRBV5-1	TRBJ1-3	many	NA	TGCGCCAGCAGCTTGGACGGCTCTGGAAACACCATATATTTT	CASSLDGSGNTIYF
TRBV3-1	TRBJ2-3	NA	NA	TGTGCCAGCAGCCAAGATTTCCGACGGGGAGATACGCAGTATTTT	CASSQDFRRGDTQYF
TRBV7-2	TRBJ1-1	many	NA	TGTGCCAGCAGCTTGGCAGGGTATGAAGCTTTCTTT	CASSLAGYEAFF
TRBV7-9	TRBJ1-1	many	NA	TGTGCCAGCAGCTTAGAAATAGGGGGGACTGAAGCTTTCTTT	CASSLEIGGTEAFF
TRBV20-1	TRBJ2-3	NA	NA	TGCAGTGCCCCGTCCGGGGGCCTTAGCACAGATACGCAGTATTTT	CSAPSGGLSTDTQYF
TRBV7-9	TRBJ1-1	few	NA	TGTGCCAGCAGCTTAGCAGCCGGTGAAGCTTTCTTT	CASSLAAGEAFF
TRBV6-5	TRBJ1-3	NA	NA	TGTGCCAGCAGTTACGGCCAAGAGTCGAACACCATATATTTT	CASSYGQESNTIYF
TRBV7-2	TRBJ2-7	many	NA	TGTGCCAGCAGCTTTTCGGGGTCCGAGCAGTACTTC	CASSFSGSEQYF
TRBV15	TRBJ1-5	NA	NA	TGTGCCACCAGCAGAAATCGTAGTCAGGGCTACAATCAGCCCCAGCATTTT	CATSRNRSQGYNQPQHF
TRBV19	TRBJ1-2	NA	NA	TGTGCCAGTAGGATAGGGGGAGCGGCGGACTATGGCTACACCTTC	CASRIGGAADYGYTF
TRBV7-3	TRBJ1-5	many	TRBD1	TGTGCCAGAGGACAGGAGAGGAGGTTCCAGCCCCAGCATTTT	CARGQERRFQPQHF
TRBV2	TRBJ2-7	few	NA	TGTGCCAGCAGTGAGGCATGGAAGACAGGCTCCTACGAGCAGTACTTC	CASSEAWKTGSYEQYF
TRBV3-1	TRBJ2-3	NA	NA	TGTGCCAGCAGCCCCCTGGGTTCAGAGGCGCAGTATTTT	CASSPLGSEAQYF